The 15 T cell receptor beta chains below all came from one sample that was sequenced in a study of Graves' ophthalmopathy and Graves' hyperthyroidism. Beta-chain TCR CDR3 regions were amplified from RNA transcripts. The workflow started with a first-round RT-PCR run with HTBI primers and then moved on to a second-round multiplex PCR. TCRdb itself ran the multiplex PCR reads through MiXCR, one entry per CDR3 protein. The sample shows about 410,000 distinct CDR3 sequences, 15% to 20% of them seen only once. Sequences were obtained from peripheral blood. The receptors originated from a woman younger than 30 with Graves' ophthalmopathy.

At least ten counts were recorded for this clonotype. This chain links TRBV12-3 or TRBV12-4 with TRBJ2-5; D is uncertain. V gave up 5 bases and J gave up 1 base, with 17 bases separating them. The CDR3 is 16 residues long. Here the CDR3 DNA reads TGTGCCAGCAGTCCCACCACGGCACCACTCCAAGAGACCCAGTACTTC. Amino acid sequence: CASSPTTAPLQETQYF.

This clonotype was recorded at least ten times. A much larger clone lies a single base off, so this may be a read error. As the CDR3 is not closed by the conserved phenylalanine or tryptophan, this likely results from a read error. The chain links TRBV27 to TRBJ2-7; D gene unclear. V was clipped by 5 bases and J by 0 bases, with 8 bases between them. Germline CDR1 is MNHEY and CDR2 is SMNVEV (reference sequence). This CDR3 comprises 13 residues. The CDR3, as DNA: TGTGCCAGCAGTAACTTAGCCTCCTACGAGCAGTACTCC. Protein: CASSNLASYEQYS.

A remark on this clonotype: This clone may be a read error of a much larger clone one base away. The chain carries TRBV6-5 and TRBJ2-7, with D possibly being TRBD1 or TRBD2 (5 bases each). V lost 1 base, J lost 3 bases, and 13 bases lay in between. The CDR3 length is 15 residues. CDR1 is MNHEY, CDR2 SVGAGI, per germline. The CDR3: CASSYLPGQNYEQYF. The CDR3 bases are TGTGCCAGCAGTTACTTGCCGGGGCAGAACTACGAGCAGTACTTC.

Many counts were recorded for this clonotype. This chain uses TRBV27 with TRBJ2-7; 7 bases agree with TRBD2. The CDR3 spans 16 residues. CDR1 and CDR2 (germline): MNHEY, SMNVEV (reference sequence). V lost 0 bases to trimming and J lost 6 bases; unmatched junction nucleotides: 11. The CDR3 loop reads CASSLSGGVTAREQYF. CDR3 nucleotide sequence: TGTGCCAGCAGTTTATCGGGGGGGGTAACTGCTCGCGAGCAGTACTTC.

This clonotype occurred many times. The chain uses TRBV6-1 and TRBJ1-6; 7 positions match TRBD1. CDR1 and CDR2 from the germline V gene are MNHNS and SASEGT. The junction had 11 bases not matched to a gene; V was cut back by 6 bases and J by 9 bases. This CDR3 is 15 amino acids long. CDR3 sequence reads: CASRPAGTAFSPLHF. The CDR3 coding sequence is TGTGCCAGCAGACCAGCCGGGACAGCCTTTTCACCCCTCCACTTT.

This clonotype was counted ten times or more. J is TRBJ1-1 and V is TRBV6-5; 8 bases are a match to TRBD1. CDR1 and CDR2 (germline): MNHEY, SVGAGI. This CDR3 has 17 residues. V gave up 4 bases and J gave up 2 bases; unmatched junction bases: 12. The CDR3 is CASSSNDAGTGNTEAFF. Written as DNA, the CDR3 is TGTGCCAGCAGTTCTAATGACGCCGGGACAGGTAACACTGAAGCTTTCTTT.

This clonotype turned up a few times. This chain links TRBV27 with TRBJ2-4; 8 positions match TRBD2. CDR3 length equals 15 residues. Germline V gene data show CDR1 as MNHEY and CDR2 as SMNVEV (reference sequence). With V trimmed by 4 bases and J by 8 bases, 10 bases remained unmatched. The CDR3 sequence: CASSWGAGVGDIQYF. The DNA for the CDR3 is TGTGCCAGCAGTTGGGGAGCGGGAGTCGGAGACATTCAGTACTTC.

This clonotype was detected many times. V is TRBV4-3 and J is TRBJ2-5; the D gene is possibly TRBD1 (6 bases). This CDR3 spans 15 amino acids. Trimming took 1 base from V and 2 from J, leaving 11 bases between them. CDR1 is LGHNA and CDR2 is YSLEER in the germline V gene. CDR3 amino acids: CASSQGWGPQETQYF. The DNA of the CDR3 is TGCGCCAGCAGCCAAGGGTGGGGGCCTCAAGAGACCCAGTACTTC.

This clonotype has ten or more counts. J is TRBJ2-6 and V is TRBV9; the D gene is possibly TRBD1 (6 bases). Germline V gene lookup returns CDR1 SGDLS and CDR2 YYNGEE. The CDR3 loop spans 17 amino acids. V was cut by 3 bases and J by 3 bases, with 16 bases left in between. The CDR3 here is CASSAPTQGRGANVLTF. The CDR3 nucleotides read TGTGCCAGCAGCGCCCCCACACAGGGTCGTGGGGCCAACGTCCTGACTTTC.

The table lists this clonotype with many counts. The J gene is TRBJ2-3, the V gene TRBV6-1, with D unresolved. CDR3 length: 13 amino acids. CDR1 is MNHNS and CDR2 is SASEGT in the germline V gene. Trimming took 4 bases from V and 1 from J, leaving 6 bases between them. The CDR3 sequence: CASSAPRTDTQYF. The CDR3 region has the DNA TGTGCCAGCAGTGCACCTCGCACAGATACGCAGTATTTT.

This clonotype appeared many times. J is TRBJ2-7 and V is TRBV30, with D possibly being TRBD2 (6 bases). This CDR3 has 15 residues. With 3 bases removed from V and 0 bases from J, the gap between germline ends came to 15 bases. Per germline, CDR1 GTSNPN and CDR2 SVGIG (reference sequence). As DNA, the CDR3 is TGTGCCTGGAGACGGGGGAGGCCCCTCTCCTACGAGCAGTACTTC. It specifies CAWRRGRPLSYEQYF. Variable domain in full (rest from reference TRBV30 and TRBJ2-7): SQTIHQWPATLVQPVGSPLSLECTVEGTSNPNLYWYRQAAGRGLQLLFYSVGIGQISSEVPQNLSASRPQDRQFILSSKKLLLSDSGFYLCAWRRGRPLSYEQYFGPGTRLTVT.

Concerning this clonotype itself: A single base separates this from a much larger clone, so it may be a read error. The gene calls are TRBV30 and TRBJ2-5; 7 positions match TRBD2. The CDR3 has 13 residues. Looked up from germline, CDR1 is GTSNPN and CDR2 is SVGIG (reference sequence). In DNA, the CDR3 is TGTGCCGGGCGGGGGAGGACTCAAGAGACCCAGCACTTC. Its translation is CAGRGRTQETQHF.

This clonotype was seen ten or more times. This chain joins TRBV7-2 and TRBJ2-7; TRBD1 might be the D (5 bases). The germline V and J ends were trimmed by 2 bases and 0 bases, with 11 bases remaining between them. The CDR3 is 15 residues long. The germline CDR1 and CDR2 sequences are SGHTA and FQGNSA. DNA of the CDR3: TGTGCCAGCAGCTTAACAGGTTCTACCTCCTACGAGCAGTACTTC. Its translation: CASSLTGSTSYEQYF.

This clonotype has a count of ten or more. The rearrangement joins TRBV28 to TRBJ1-5; 9 bases are a match to TRBD1. The J segment lost 4 bases and the V segment lost 0 bases, leaving 7 bases of the junction unmatched. Germline values: CDR1 MDHEN, CDR2 SYDVKM. This CDR3 comprises 17 residues. CDR3 DNA sequence: TGTGCCAGCAGTTTATGGGGACAGGGAAGGGAAAATCAGCCCCAGCATTTT. It translates to CASSLWGQGRENQPQHF.

This clonotype was observed a single time. CDR3 nucleotides: TGTGCCAGCACTCTCGGGGTAGCCGGGGCCAACGTCCTGACTTTC. As protein: CASTLGVAGANVLTF. The chain couples TRBV2 to TRBJ2-6, with a tentative D call TRBD2 (5 bases). Germline assignment: CDR1 SNHLY and CDR2 FYNNEI. The CDR3 consists of 15 residues. V was cut by 7 bases and J by 4 bases, with 14 bases left in between.